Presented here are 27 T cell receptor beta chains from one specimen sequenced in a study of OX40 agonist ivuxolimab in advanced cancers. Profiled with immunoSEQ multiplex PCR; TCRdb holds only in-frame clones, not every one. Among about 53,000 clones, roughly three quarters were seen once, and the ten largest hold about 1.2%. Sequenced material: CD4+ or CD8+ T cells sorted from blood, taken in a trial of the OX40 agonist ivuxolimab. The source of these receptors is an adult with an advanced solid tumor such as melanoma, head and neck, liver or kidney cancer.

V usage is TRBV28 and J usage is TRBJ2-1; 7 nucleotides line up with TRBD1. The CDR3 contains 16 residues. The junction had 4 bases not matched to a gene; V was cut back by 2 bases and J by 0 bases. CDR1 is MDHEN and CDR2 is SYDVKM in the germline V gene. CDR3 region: CASSLRSGGSYNEQFF. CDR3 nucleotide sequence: TGTGCCAGCAGTTTACGGTCAGGGGGCTCCTACAATGAGCAGTTCTTC.

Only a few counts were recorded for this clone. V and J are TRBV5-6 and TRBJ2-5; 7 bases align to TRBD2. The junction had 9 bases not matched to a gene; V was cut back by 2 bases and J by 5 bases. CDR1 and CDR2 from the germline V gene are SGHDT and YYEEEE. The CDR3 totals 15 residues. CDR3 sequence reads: CASSFRPAGRETQYF. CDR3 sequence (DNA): TGTGCCAGCAGCTTCCGGCCAGCGGGGAGGGAGACCCAGTACTTC.

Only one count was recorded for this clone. Written as DNA, the CDR3 is TGTGCCAGCAGTGAAGCGGAGGCAGGCGGCTACACCTTC. Translated, it gives CASSEAEAGGYTF. The chain links TRBV6-1 to TRBJ1-2; D not certain. This CDR3 comprises 13 residues. V lost 0 bases to trimming and J lost 8 bases, with 10 bases between them. Germline V gives CDR1 MNHNS, CDR2 SASEGT.

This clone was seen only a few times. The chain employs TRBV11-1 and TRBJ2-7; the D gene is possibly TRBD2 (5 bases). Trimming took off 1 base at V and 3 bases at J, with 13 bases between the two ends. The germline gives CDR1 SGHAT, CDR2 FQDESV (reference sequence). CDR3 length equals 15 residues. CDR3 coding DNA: TGTGCCAGCAGCTTAGACGCGGGTAAATACTACGAGCAGTACTTC. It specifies CASSLDAGKYYEQYF.

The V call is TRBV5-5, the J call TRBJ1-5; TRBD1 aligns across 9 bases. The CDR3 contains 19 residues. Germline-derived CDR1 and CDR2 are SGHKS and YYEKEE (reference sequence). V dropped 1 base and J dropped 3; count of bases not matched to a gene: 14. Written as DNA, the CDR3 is TGTGCCAGCAGCTTGTTTACGATCGGGGACAGGGATTCCAATCAGCCCCAGCATTTT. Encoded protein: CASSLFTIGDRDSNQPQHF.

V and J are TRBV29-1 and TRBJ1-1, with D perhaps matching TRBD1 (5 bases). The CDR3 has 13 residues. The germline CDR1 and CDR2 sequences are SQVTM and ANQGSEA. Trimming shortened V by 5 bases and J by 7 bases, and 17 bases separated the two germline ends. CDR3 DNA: TGCAGCGTTAAGTCCTGGGGGGGGTTTGAAGCTTTCTTT. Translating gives CSVKSWGGFEAFF.

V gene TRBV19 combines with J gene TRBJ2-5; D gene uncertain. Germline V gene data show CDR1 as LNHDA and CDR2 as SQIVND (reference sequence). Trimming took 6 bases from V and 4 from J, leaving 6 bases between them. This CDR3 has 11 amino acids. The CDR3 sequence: CASRAAETQYF. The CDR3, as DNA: TGTGCCAGTAGGGCAGCAGAGACCCAGTACTTC.

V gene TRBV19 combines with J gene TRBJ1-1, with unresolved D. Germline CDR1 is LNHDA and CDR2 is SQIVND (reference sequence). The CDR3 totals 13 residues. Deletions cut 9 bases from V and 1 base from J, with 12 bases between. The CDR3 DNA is TGTGCCAGCACACTCGGTGGGAACACTGAAGCTTTCTTT. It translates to CASTLGGNTEAFF.

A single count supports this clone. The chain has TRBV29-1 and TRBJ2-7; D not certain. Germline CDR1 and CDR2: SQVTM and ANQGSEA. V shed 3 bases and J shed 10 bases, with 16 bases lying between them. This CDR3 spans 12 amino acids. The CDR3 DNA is TGCAGCGTTGATCTTATCTACGGAAGTCAGTACTTC. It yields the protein CSVDLIYGSQYF.

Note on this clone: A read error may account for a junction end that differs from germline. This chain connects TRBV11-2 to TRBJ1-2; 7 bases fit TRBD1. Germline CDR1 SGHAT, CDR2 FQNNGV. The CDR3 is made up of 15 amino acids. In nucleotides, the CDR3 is TGTGCCAGCACCTTACAGGGGTCCCGTGACTATGGCTACACCTTC. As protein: CASTLQGSRDYGYTF.

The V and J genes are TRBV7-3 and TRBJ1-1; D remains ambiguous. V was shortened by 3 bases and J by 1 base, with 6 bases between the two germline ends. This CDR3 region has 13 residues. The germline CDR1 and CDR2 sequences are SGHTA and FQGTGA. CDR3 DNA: TGTGCCAGCAGCTTTGTTGGGAACACTGAAGCTTTCTTT. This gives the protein CASSFVGNTEAFF.

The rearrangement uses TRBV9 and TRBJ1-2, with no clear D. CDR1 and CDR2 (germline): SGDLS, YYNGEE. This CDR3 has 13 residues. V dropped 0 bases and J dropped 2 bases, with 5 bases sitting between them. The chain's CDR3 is CASSVGQNYGYTF. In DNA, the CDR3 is TGTGCCAGCAGCGTAGGTCAGAACTATGGCTACACCTTC.

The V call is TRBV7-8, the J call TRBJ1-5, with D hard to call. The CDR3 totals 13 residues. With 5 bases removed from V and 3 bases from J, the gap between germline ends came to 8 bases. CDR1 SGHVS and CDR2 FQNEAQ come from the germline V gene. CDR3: CASSPTPNQPQHF. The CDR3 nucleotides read TGTGCCAGCAGCCCGACACCCAATCAGCCCCAGCATTTT.

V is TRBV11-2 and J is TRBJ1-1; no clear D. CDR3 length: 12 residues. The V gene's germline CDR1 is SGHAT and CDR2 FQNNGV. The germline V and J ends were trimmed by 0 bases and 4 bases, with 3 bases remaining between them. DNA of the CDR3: TGTGCCAGCAGCTTAGAGGCCACTGAAGCTTTCTTT. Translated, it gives CASSLEATEAFF. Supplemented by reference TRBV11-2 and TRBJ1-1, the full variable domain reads EAGVAQSPRYKIIEKRQSVAFWCNPISGHATLYWYQQILGQGPKLLIQFQNNGVVDDSQLPKDRFSAERLKGVDSTLKIQPAKLEDSAVYLCASSLEATEAFFGQGTRLTVV.

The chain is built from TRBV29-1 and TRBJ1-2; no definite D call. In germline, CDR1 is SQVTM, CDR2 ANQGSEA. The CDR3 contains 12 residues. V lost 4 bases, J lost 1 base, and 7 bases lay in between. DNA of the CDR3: TGCAGCGTTGGATGGGTTAACTATGGCTACACCTTC. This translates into CSVGWVNYGYTF.

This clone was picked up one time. The CDR3 DNA reads as TGTGCCAGCTCACGAAAGACACGAGGGGGCTACGACTACGAGCAGTACTTC. Encoded protein: CASSRKTRGGYDYEQYF. The chain couples TRBV18 to TRBJ2-7; 7 bases fit TRBD1. Germline CDR1 reads KGHSH; CDR2 reads LQKENI. The trim removed 4 bases at V and 3 bases at J, leaving 15 bases unmatched. The CDR3 is made up of 17 amino acids. The variable domain in full, with the rest retrieved from reference TRBV18 and TRBJ2-7, is NAGVMQNPRHLVRRRGQEARLRCSPMKGHSHVYWYRQLPEEGLKFMVYLQKENIIDESGMPKERFSAEFPKEGPSILRIQQVVRGDSAAYFCASSRKTRGGYDYEQYFGPGTRLTVT.

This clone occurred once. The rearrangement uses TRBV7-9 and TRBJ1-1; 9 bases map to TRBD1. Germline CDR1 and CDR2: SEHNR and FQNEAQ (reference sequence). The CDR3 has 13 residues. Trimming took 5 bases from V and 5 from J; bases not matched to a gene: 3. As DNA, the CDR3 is TGTGCCAGCAGCGGGACAGGGTATACTGAAGCTTTCTTT. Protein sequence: CASSGTGYTEAFF.

The CDR3 sequence: CASSEPGLLMNQPQHF. The CDR3 DNA is TGTGCCAGCAGTGAGCCGGGACTCCTAATGAATCAGCCCCAGCATTTT. The chain carries TRBV6-1 and TRBJ1-5; maybe TRBD1 (5 bases). There are 16 residues in the CDR3. V was trimmed by 3 bases and J by 4 bases, leaving 16 bases between them. Germline V CDR1 and CDR2: MNHNS, SASEGT.

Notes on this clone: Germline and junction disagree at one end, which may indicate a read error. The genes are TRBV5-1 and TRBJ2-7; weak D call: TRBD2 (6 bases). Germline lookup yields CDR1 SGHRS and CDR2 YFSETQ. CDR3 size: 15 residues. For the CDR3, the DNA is TGCGCCGGCAGCTTGGCGGGGACGGGAGCCTACGAGCAGTACTTC. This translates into CAGSLAGTGAYEQYF.

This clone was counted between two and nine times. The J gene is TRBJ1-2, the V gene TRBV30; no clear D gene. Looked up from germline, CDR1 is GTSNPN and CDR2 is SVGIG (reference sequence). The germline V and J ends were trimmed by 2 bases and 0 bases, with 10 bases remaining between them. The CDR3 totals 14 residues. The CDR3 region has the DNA TGTGCCTGGAGTCCCCGTGAAGCTAACTATGGCTACACCTTC. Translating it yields CAWSPREANYGYTF.

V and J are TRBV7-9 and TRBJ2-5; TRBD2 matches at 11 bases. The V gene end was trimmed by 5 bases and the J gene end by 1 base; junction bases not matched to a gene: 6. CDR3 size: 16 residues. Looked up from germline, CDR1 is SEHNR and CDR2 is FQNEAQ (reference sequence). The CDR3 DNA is TGTGCCAGCAGCCGAGGACTAGCGGGCCTCCAAGAGACCCAGTACTTC. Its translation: CASSRGLAGLQETQYF.

This CDR3 is CASSPLSGTHYNEQFF. The CDR3 nucleotides are TGCGCCAGCAGTCCCCTTAGCGGGACCCATTACAATGAGCAGTTCTTC. The chain joins TRBV5-1 to TRBJ2-1; TRBD2 matches 8 bases. After removal of 5 bases from V and 4 bases from J, the junction contained 11 bases not matched to a gene. Germline-derived CDR1 and CDR2 are SGHRS and YFSETQ. The CDR3 loop spans 16 amino acids.

CDR3 DNA: TGTGCCAGCAGTCCCGAACTCAGTGGGGGCTATGGGAGCTCCTACGAGCAGTACTTC. The encoded protein is CASSPELSGGYGSSYEQYF. This chain uses TRBV27 with TRBJ2-7; maybe TRBD1 (6 bases). V was trimmed by 5 bases and J by 0 bases, leaving 26 bases between them. The CDR3 contains 19 residues. Germline V CDR1 and CDR2: MNHEY, SMNVEV (reference sequence).

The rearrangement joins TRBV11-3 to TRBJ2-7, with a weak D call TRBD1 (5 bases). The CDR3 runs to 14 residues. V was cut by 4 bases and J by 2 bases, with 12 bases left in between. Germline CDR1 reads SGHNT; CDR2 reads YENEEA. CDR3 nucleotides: TGTGCCAGCAGCTCGCCAGGGAACCCCTACGAGCAGTACTTC. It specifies CASSSPGNPYEQYF.

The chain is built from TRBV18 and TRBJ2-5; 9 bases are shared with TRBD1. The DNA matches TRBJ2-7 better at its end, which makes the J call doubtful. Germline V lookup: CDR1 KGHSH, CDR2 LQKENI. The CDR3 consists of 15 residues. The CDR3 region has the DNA TGTGCCAGCTCAACCGGACAGGGGACTGCCTACGAGCAGTACTTC. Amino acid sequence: CASSTGQGTAYEQYF.

CDR3 region: CASSFSVNQPQHF. CDR3 DNA sequence: TGTGCCAGCAGCTTCAGCGTGAATCAGCCCCAGCATTTT. The genes are TRBV5-5 and TRBJ1-5; the D is unclear. CDR3 size: 13 residues. Germline CDR1 is SGHKS and CDR2 is YYEKEE (reference sequence). Trimming cost V 2 bases and J 4 bases, with 7 bases left between them.

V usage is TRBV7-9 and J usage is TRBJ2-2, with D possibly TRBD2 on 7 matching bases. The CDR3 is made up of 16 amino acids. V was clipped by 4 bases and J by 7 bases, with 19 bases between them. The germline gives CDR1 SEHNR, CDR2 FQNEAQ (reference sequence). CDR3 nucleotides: TGTGCCAGCAGCTCACCACCGGGGGGCCGGGGCGGGGAGCTGTTTTTT. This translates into CASSSPPGGRGGELFF.